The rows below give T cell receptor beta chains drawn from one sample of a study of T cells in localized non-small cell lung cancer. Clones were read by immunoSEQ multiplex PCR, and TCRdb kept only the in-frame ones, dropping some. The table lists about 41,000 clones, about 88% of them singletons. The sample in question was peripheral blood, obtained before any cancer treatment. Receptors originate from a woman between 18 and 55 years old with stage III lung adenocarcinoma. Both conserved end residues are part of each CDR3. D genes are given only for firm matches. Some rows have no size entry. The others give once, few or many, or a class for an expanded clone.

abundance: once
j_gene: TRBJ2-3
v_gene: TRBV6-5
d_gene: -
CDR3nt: TGTGCCAGCCAACGCGGGGCTAGCACAGATACGCAGTATTTT
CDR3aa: CASQRGASTDTQYF

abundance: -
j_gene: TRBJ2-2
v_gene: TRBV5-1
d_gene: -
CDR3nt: TGCGCCAGCAGCTTGGAAACCACAGCCGGGGAGCTGTTTTTT
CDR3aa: CASSLETTAGELFF

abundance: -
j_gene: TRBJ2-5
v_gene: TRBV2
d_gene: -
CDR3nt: TGTGCCAGCAGCTCAGGACAAAGCCAACAAGAGACCCAGTACTTC
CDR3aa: CASSSGQSQQETQYF

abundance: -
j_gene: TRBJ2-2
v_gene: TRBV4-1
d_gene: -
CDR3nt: TGCGCCAGCAGCCTCACATCGGCCCAAAAGCGGACCGGGGAGCTGTTTTTT
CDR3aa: CASSLTSAQKRTGELFF

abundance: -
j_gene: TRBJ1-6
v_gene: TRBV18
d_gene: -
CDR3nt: TGTGCCAGCTCACCAGATCGCGGGGGAAATTCACCCCTCCACTTT
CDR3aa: CASSPDRGGNSPLHF

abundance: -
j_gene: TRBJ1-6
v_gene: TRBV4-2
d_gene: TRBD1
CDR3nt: TGTGCCAGCAGCCAGAACAGGGGCCCCCCGTATAATTCACCCCTCCACTTT
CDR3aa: CASSQNRGPPYNSPLHF

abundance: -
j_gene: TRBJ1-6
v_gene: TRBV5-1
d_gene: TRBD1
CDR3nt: TGCGCCAGCAGCTTGGGGACAGGGAATAATTCACCCCTCCACTTT
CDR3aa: CASSLGTGNNSPLHF

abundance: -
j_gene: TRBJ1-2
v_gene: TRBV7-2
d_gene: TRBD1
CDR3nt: TGTGCCAGCAGCCCTCGGGACAGGCCGGCGCGCTACACCTTC
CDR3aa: CASSPRDRPARYTF

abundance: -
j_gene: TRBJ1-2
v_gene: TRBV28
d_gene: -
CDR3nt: TGTGCCACAAGACTAGAAGGGGTAACTGGCTACACCTTC
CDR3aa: CATRLEGVTGYTF

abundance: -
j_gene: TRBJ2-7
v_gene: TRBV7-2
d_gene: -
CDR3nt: TGTGCCAGCAGTTCGGCCTACGAGCAGTACTTC
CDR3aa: CASSSAYEQYF

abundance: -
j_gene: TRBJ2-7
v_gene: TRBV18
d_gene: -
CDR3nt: TGTGCCAGCTCACCAGGCTTTCAGGGGACCGAGCAGTACTTC
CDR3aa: CASSPGFQGTEQYF

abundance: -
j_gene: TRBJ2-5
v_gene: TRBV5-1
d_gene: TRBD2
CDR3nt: TGCGCCAGCACCCAAACGTCGGGACTAGCGGAAGAGACCCAGTACTTC
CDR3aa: CASTQTSGLAEETQYF

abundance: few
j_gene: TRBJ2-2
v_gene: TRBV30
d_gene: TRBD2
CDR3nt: TGTGCCTGGAGTGTTCTCTCTGCGGGGGGTTGGACCGGGGAGCTGTTTTTT
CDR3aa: CAWSVLSAGGWTGELFF

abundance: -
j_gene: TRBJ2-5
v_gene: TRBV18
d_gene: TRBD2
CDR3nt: TGTGCCAGCTCACCCGGCGGGGGCCAAGAGACCCAGTACTTC
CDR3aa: CASSPGGGQETQYF

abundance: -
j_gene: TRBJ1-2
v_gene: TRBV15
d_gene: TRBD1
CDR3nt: TGTGCCACCAGCAGAGATCAGGGACAGGTCTATGGCTACACCTTC
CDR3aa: CATSRDQGQVYGYTF